The clone carrying this T cell receptor beta chain was seen only a few times. Antigen: not known. These data belong to a study of T cell responses to AZD1222 COVID-19 vaccine. About the study: Second-dose intervals near 4 or 12 weeks were combined.

Overall study results and limits: Across the whole spike, CD4 TCRs peaked at regions 160-218 and 743-854. At baseline, seropositivity was found in only five or six AZD1222 recipients. Donors were largely white British and mainly female; clonal diversity was possibly underestimated.

Produced via immunoSEQ multiplex PCR; TCRdb's table is partial and in-frame only. The sample contains approximately 92,000 clones, around 90% of which appear only once. The V segment lost 3 bases and the J segment 6 bases; nucleotides outside the gene matches: 12. The CDR3 totals 18 residues. Germline loops: CDR1 LNHDA, CDR2 SQIVND (reference sequence). The sequence came from an adult in good health. The genes are TRBV19 and TRBJ2-2, with TRBD2 identical over 11 bases. Sequenced material: peripheral blood, taken on day 0 of AZD1222 vaccination. The CDR3 region is CASSMASRLAGGSGELFF. The CDR3 coding sequence is TGTGCCAGTAGTATGGCATCGAGGCTAGCGGGGGGCTCCGGGGAGCTGTTTTTT.